Listed below are T cell receptor beta chains from one sample, sequenced in a study of blood T cell repertoires in COVID-19. Clones were read by immunoSEQ multiplex PCR, and TCRdb kept only the in-frame ones, dropping some. The sample holds under 50,000 clones, 90% to 95% seen once. Sequenced input: peripheral blood. The receptors come from a man aged 55 to 70 with COVID-19, enrolled during active disease. Both conserved end residues are part of each CDR3. D genes are given only for firm matches. Expanded clones are given a class, and other clones once, few, many or no size at all.

cdr3_length j_call v_call clone_size d_call cdr3_aa cdr3_nt
16 TRBJ1-6 TRBV3-1/TRBV3-2 NA NA CASSHDGRDYDSPLHF TGTGCCAGCAGCCACGACGGCAGGGATTATGATTCACCCCTCCACTTT
12 TRBJ1-5 TRBV27 NA NA CASSSGGPPQHF TGTGCCAGCAGTTCAGGAGGACCGCCCCAGCATTTT
16 TRBJ1-1 TRBV6-2/TRBV6-3 once NA CASSYGRANMNTEAFF TGTGCCAGCAGTTACGGCAGGGCCAACATGAACACTGAAGCTTTCTTT
13 TRBJ2-2 TRBV6-5 NA NA CASRVRVTGELFF TGTGCCAGCCGGGTCAGGGTCACCGGGGAGCTGTTTTTT
14 TRBJ2-5 TRBV28 NA NA CASSLGDKKETQYF TGTGCCAGCAGTTTAGGTGACAAAAAAGAGACCCAGTACTTC
12 TRBJ2-7 TRBV10-3 NA NA CAISLYGDEQYF TGTGCCATCAGTTTATACGGGGACGAGCAGTACTTC
16 TRBJ1-1 TRBV5-1 NA TRBD1 CASSPPQGGENTEAFF TGCGCCAGCAGCCCCCCACAGGGGGGTGAAAACACTGAAGCTTTCTTT
15 TRBJ2-1 TRBV5-6 NA TRBD1 CASSLPTGSRNEQFF TGTGCCAGCAGCTTACCGACAGGGAGTAGGAATGAGCAGTTCTTC
14 TRBJ2-5 TRBV10-3 NA NA CAISAAGEWETQYF TGTGCCATCAGTGCGGCTGGAGAGTGGGAGACCCAGTACTTC
14 TRBJ2-1 TRBV7-2 NA NA CASSERGGFSEQFF TGTGCCAGCAGCGAACGGGGTGGTTTCAGTGAGCAGTTCTTC
12 TRBJ1-2 TRBV19 once NA CATRRDNYGYTF TGTGCCACGAGGAGAGATAACTATGGCTACACCTTC
15 TRBJ1-1 TRBV7-9 NA TRBD1 CASSRETGVNTEAFF TGTGCCAGCAGCCGAGAGACAGGGGTGAACACTGAAGCTTTCTTT
18 TRBJ2-1 TRBV5-1 once TRBD2 CASSPGGTSGLSANEQFF TGCGCCAGCAGCCCGGGGGGGACTAGCGGGCTCTCGGCAAATGAGCAGTTCTTC